The 14 T cell receptor beta chains reported below all come from one sample, sequenced in a study of cytomegalovirus exposure and HLA in healthy donors. The primer mix had 60 Vbeta and 13 Jbeta primers. Repertoires were generated with immunoSEQ multiplex PCR, while TCRdb's copy carries only in-frame clones and drops some. Seen here are some 140,000 clones, more than 60% observed once, and the top ten hold approximately 4%. Sequences were obtained from PBMCs. The receptor source for this set is a middle-aged woman in good health and CMV-seronegative.

The chain combines TRBV5-1 with TRBJ2-3; 9 bases agree with TRBD1. Trimming took 4 bases from V and 3 from J; bases not matched to a gene: 12. The CDR3 is made up of 17 amino acids. Germline V gene lookup returns CDR1 SGHRS and CDR2 YFSETQ. For the CDR3, the DNA is TGCGCCAGCAGCCCGGGACAGGGCGCGGGACCTACAGATACGCAGTATTTT. Its translation is CASSPGQGAGPTDTQYF.

The rearrangement links TRBV2 to TRBJ2-3; maybe TRBD1 (6 bases). The V end was cut by 4 bases, the J end by 1 base, with 15 bases between. The CDR3 is 16 residues long. Looked up from germline, CDR1 is SNHLY and CDR2 is FYNNEI. Here the CDR3 DNA reads TGTGCCAGCAGTGGAGGACAGCTAACTGGCACAGATACGCAGTATTTT. The encoded protein is CASSGGQLTGTDTQYF.

The chain joins TRBV2 to TRBJ2-6; 10 bases line up with TRBD1. The trim removed 6 bases at V and 4 bases at J, leaving 3 bases unmatched. CDR1 and CDR2 from the germline V gene are SNHLY and FYNNEI. The CDR3 runs 15 residues. This CDR3 is CASSVDRGGANVLTF. For the CDR3, the DNA is TGTGCCAGCAGCGTGGACAGGGGGGGGGCCAACGTCCTGACTTTC.

Worth noting for this clone: The same CDR3 can be traced to other DNA sequences in this sample. The chain carries TRBV30 and TRBJ2-1; 8 bases are shared with TRBD2. Per the germline V gene, CDR1 is GTSNPN and CDR2 is SVGIG (reference sequence). CDR3 length: 13 amino acids. The J segment lost 6 bases and the V segment lost 0 bases, leaving 1 base of the junction unmatched. CDR3 nucleotide sequence: TGTGCCTGGAGTGTCCTAGCGGGCAATGAGCAGTTCTTC. It codes for CAWSVLAGNEQFF.

The rearrangement links TRBV6-5 to TRBJ1-1; no clear D gene. V was shortened by 2 bases and J by 7 bases, with 5 bases between the two germline ends. The CDR3 totals 11 residues. Germline CDR1 reads MNHEY; CDR2 reads SVGAGI. CDR3 in amino acids: CASSYRGEAFF. The CDR3, as DNA: TGTGCCAGCAGTTACCGCGGTGAAGCTTTCTTT.

The chain employs TRBV7-9 and TRBJ1-2; 12 nucleotides align to TRBD1. CDR1 and CDR2 from the germline V gene are SEHNR and FQNEAQ (reference sequence). Trimming cost V 3 bases and J 4 bases; bases outside gene matches: 6. CDR3 length: 16 amino acids. The CDR3 spells CASSFGTGGRIYGYTF. CDR3 sequence (DNA): TGTGCCAGCAGCTTCGGGACAGGGGGCAGGATCTATGGCTACACCTTC.

This chain connects TRBV10-3 to TRBJ2-7, with 9 nucleotides matching TRBD2. Trimming took 6 bases from V and 5 from J; bases not matched to a gene: 17. The germline V gene has CDR1 ENHRY and CDR2 SYGVKD. The CDR3 is 17 amino acids. The CDR3 spells CAIRPRLAGAVDHEQYF. CDR3 coding DNA: TGTGCCATCAGGCCCCGATTAGCGGGAGCGGTGGACCACGAGCAGTACTTC.

The chain joins TRBV28 to TRBJ2-5; D call uncertain. V lost 3 bases, J lost 2 bases, and 7 bases lay in between. In germline, CDR1 is MDHEN, CDR2 SYDVKM. The CDR3 is made up of 13 amino acids. CDR3 protein: CASSFIEQETQYF. The CDR3 DNA follows: TGTGCCAGCAGTTTTATAGAGCAAGAGACCCAGTACTTC.

The V and J genes are TRBV2 and TRBJ1-4; tentative D call: TRBD1 (6 bases). Germline V gene lookup returns CDR1 SNHLY and CDR2 FYNNEI. V dropped 6 bases and J dropped 7 bases, with 15 bases sitting between them. The CDR3 sequence is 14 residues long. For the CDR3, the DNA is TGTGCCAGCAGCGTACAGGGCGGTGGTGAAAAACTGTTTTTT. Translating it yields CASSVQGGGEKLFF.

This clone was seen a few times. This chain connects TRBV7-6 to TRBJ2-1; D perhaps matches TRBD2 (6 bases). Trimming stripped 4 bases from V and 5 bases from J, with 27 bases between. Per the germline V gene, CDR1 is SGHVS and CDR2 is FNYEAQ. CDR3 length: 19 amino acids. The CDR3 nucleotides read TGTGCCAGCAGCTCCGTTTCCCCACGGGACTCGTCATTGGACAATGAGCAGTTCTTC. Protein sequence: CASSSVSPRDSSLDNEQFF.

This rearrangement joins TRBV27 to TRBJ2-1, with D possibly TRBD2 on 6 matching bases. The CDR3 is made up of 18 amino acids. The germline CDR1 and CDR2 sequences are MNHEY and SMNVEV (reference sequence). Trimming pared 5 bases from V and 2 bases from J, leaving 22 bases between. The CDR3 here is CASSPHLSRLGTYNEQFF. CDR3 nucleotides: TGTGCCAGCAGTCCTCATTTATCCCGACTAGGGACCTACAATGAGCAGTTCTTC.

The genes are TRBV5-1 and TRBJ2-2, with 10 nucleotides matching TRBD2. Trimming cost V 4 bases and J 4 bases; bases outside gene matches: 4. Germline CDR1 and CDR2: SGHRS and YFSETQ. The CDR3 length is 15 residues. The CDR3 loop reads CASSQGLATTGELFF. CDR3 nucleotide sequence: TGCGCCAGCAGCCAGGGACTAGCGACCACCGGGGAGCTGTTTTTT.

The J gene is TRBJ2-4, the V gene TRBV6-5; possible D gene TRBD2, 7 bases. CDR1 is MNHEY and CDR2 is SVGAGI in the germline V gene. CDR3 length: 16 residues. Trimming stripped 0 bases from V and 8 bases from J, with 17 bases between. CDR3 residues: CASSYSGGVGGDIQYF. As DNA, the CDR3 is TGTGCCAGCAGTTACTCAGGGGGGGTGGGGGGAGACATTCAGTACTTC.

The count of this clone is one. The chain recombines TRBV11-2 with TRBJ1-2, with 10 bases fitting TRBD1. With V trimmed by 0 bases and J by 7 bases, 5 bases remained unmatched. CDR3 length equals 15 residues. From germline, CDR1 is SGHAT and CDR2 FQNNGV. The CDR3 loop reads CASSLEGTGVSGYTF. The CDR3 coding sequence is TGTGCCAGCAGCTTAGAAGGGACAGGGGTCTCTGGCTACACCTTC.